Presented here are 14 T cell receptor beta chains from one specimen sequenced in a study of blood T cell repertoires in COVID-19. Repertoires were generated with immunoSEQ multiplex PCR, while TCRdb's copy carries only in-frame clones and drops some. The sample carries some 260,000 clones, about nine tenths recorded once. Sample: peripheral blood. The receptors here all came from a woman aged 25 to 39 with COVID-19, enrolled during active disease.

The chain employs TRBV7-8 and TRBJ1-5, with D possibly matching TRBD1 (5 bases). V gave up 1 base and J gave up 0 bases, with 7 bases separating them. The CDR3 loop spans 15 amino acids. Germline lookup yields CDR1 SGHVS and CDR2 FQNEAQ. CDR3 in amino acids: CASSLGQYSNQPQHF. CDR3 coding DNA: TGTGCCAGCAGCTTAGGACAGTATAGCAATCAGCCCCAGCATTTT.

The rearrangement uses TRBV7-9 and TRBJ2-3, with D maybe TRBD1 (5 bases). V lost 5 bases and J lost 0, with 9 bases in between. Germline CDR1 is SEHNR and CDR2 is FQNEAQ (reference sequence). The CDR3 consists of 14 residues. The CDR3 DNA reads TGTGCCAGCAGCCCCACAGGTAGCACAGATACGCAGTATTTT. Translating gives CASSPTGSTDTQYF.

The chain joins TRBV19 to TRBJ1-2; weak D call: TRBD1 (6 bases). The V and J ends lost 3 bases and 4 bases respectively, with 18 bases between them. The V gene's germline CDR1 is LNHDA and CDR2 SQIVND (reference sequence). This CDR3 comprises 16 residues. CDR3 nucleotide sequence: TGTGCCAGTAGTATTAGACAGGCCGTTTCAGCCTATGGCTACACCTTC. Translated: CASSIRQAVSAYGYTF.

J is TRBJ2-2 and V is TRBV19; no clear D. The CDR3 covers 15 residues. Per the germline V gene, CDR1 is LNHDA and CDR2 is SQIVND (reference sequence). V lost 4 bases, J lost 6 bases, and 15 bases lay in between. As DNA, the CDR3 is TGTGCCAGTAGTAATGGCATGACATCCCCCGGGGAGCTGTTTTTT. As protein: CASSNGMTSPGELFF.

This chain uses TRBV7-2 with TRBJ2-2; 7 nucleotides line up with TRBD1. CDR1 is SGHTA and CDR2 is FQGNSA in the germline V gene. This CDR3 is 16 amino acids long. Trimming at V came to 4 bases and at J to 0 bases, leaving 5 bases not matched to a gene. CDR3 in DNA: TGTGCCAGCAGCTGGAGAGGGGGCACGAACACCGGGGAGCTGTTTTTT. It codes for CASSWRGGTNTGELFF.

The count of this clone is one. The gene calls are TRBV14 and TRBJ2-7; a possible D gene is TRBD2 (6 bases). This CDR3 is 15 amino acids long. The germline V gene has CDR1 SGHDN and CDR2 FVKESK. V was clipped by 1 base and J by 0 bases, with 10 bases between them. The CDR3 nucleotides read TGTGCCAGCAGCCAAGTTCGGGGGACCTCCTACGAGCAGTACTTC. Translating gives CASSQVRGTSYEQYF.

This chain joins TRBV11-2 and TRBJ1-2, with TRBD1 matching 8 bases. The germline V gene encodes CDR1 SGHAT and CDR2 FQNNGV. CDR3 length: 14 amino acids. V lost 6 bases, J lost 11 bases, and 14 bases stayed unmatched. CDR3 residues: CASRRLGGRQGYTF. Written as DNA, the CDR3 is TGTGCCAGCAGGCGACTTGGGGGGAGACAGGGGTACACCTTC.

The chain uses TRBV4-2 and TRBJ2-1; 9 nucleotides agree with TRBD1. CDR1 and CDR2 (germline): LGHNA, YNFKEQ. This CDR3 is 17 amino acids long. The junction had 8 bases not matched to a gene; V was cut back by 3 bases and J by 2 bases. CDR3 sequence: CASSHPGQGSAYNEQFF. CDR3 nucleotide sequence: TGTGCCAGCAGCCACCCGGGACAGGGAAGCGCCTACAATGAGCAGTTCTTC.

The chain joins TRBV6-5 to TRBJ2-7; TRBD1 matches at 10 bases. The CDR3 loop spans 14 amino acids. Losses at the gene ends were 2 bases for V and 6 bases for J; bases not matched to a gene: 4. Germline V gene lookup returns CDR1 MNHEY and CDR2 SVGAGI. The CDR3 DNA reads TGTGCCAGCAGTTACCGGGGACAGGGGATCGAGCAGTACTTC. Its translation is CASSYRGQGIEQYF.

This clone was observed once. V and J are TRBV28 and TRBJ2-7; 9 positions agree with TRBD2. In germline, CDR1 is MDHEN, CDR2 SYDVKM. The CDR3 runs to 17 residues. Trimming took 4 bases from V and 2 from J; bases not matched to a gene: 12. This chain's CDR3 is CASSSIRVRGGAYEQYF. For the CDR3, the DNA is TGTGCCAGCAGTTCAATCCGGGTGCGCGGGGGGGCCTACGAGCAGTACTTC.

The CDR3 nucleotides read TGTGCCAGCTCACCAGATTCGGCGGGTCGAGGTCAGCCCCAGCATTTT. It translates to CASSPDSAGRGQPQHF. The chain is built from TRBV18 and TRBJ1-5; no reliable D call. The CDR3 covers 16 residues. The V end lost 2 bases, the J end lost 6 bases, and 17 bases lay between the germline ends. The germline gives CDR1 KGHSH, CDR2 LQKENI.

The V call is TRBV10-3, the J call TRBJ2-5; D might be TRBD2 (5 bases). The CDR3 extends over 14 amino acids. Trimming pared 2 bases from V and 0 bases from J, leaving 7 bases between. CDR1 and CDR2 from the germline V gene are ENHRY and SYGVKD. CDR3 residues: CAISEPGYQETQYF. The CDR3 DNA reads as TGTGCCATCAGTGAGCCGGGGTACCAAGAGACCCAGTACTTC.

This rearrangement joins TRBV7-2 to TRBJ2-2; 8 bases match TRBD2. Germline CDR1 SGHTA, CDR2 FQGNSA. The CDR3 covers 16 residues. The junction had 9 bases not matched to a gene; V was cut back by 7 bases and J by 2 bases. CDR3 amino acids: CASTQRGGHNTGELFF. The CDR3 DNA reads TGTGCCAGCACCCAGCGCGGGGGGCACAACACCGGGGAGCTGTTTTTT.

The gene calls are TRBV6-2 or TRBV6-3 and TRBJ1-5; 8 bases are shared with TRBD1. This CDR3 spans 17 amino acids. Losses at the gene ends were 5 bases for V and 3 bases for J; bases not matched to a gene: 12. CDR1 is MNHEY and CDR2 is SVGEGT in the germline V gene. CDR3 loop: CASSHDRGDLPNQPQHF. DNA of the CDR3: TGTGCCAGCAGTCACGACAGGGGAGATCTCCCCAATCAGCCCCAGCATTTT.